The 14 T cell receptor beta chains presented below share a single source sample, sequenced in a study of cytomegalovirus exposure and HLA in healthy donors. Using immunoSEQ multiplex PCR, the repertoire was profiled, and TCRdb retains in-frame clones only, with some absent. Here the sample spans approximately 300,000 clones, roughly 88% being singletons. Sequenced input: PBMCs. Every receptor here comes from a woman aged 18-35 years in good health and CMV-seronegative.

This chain joins TRBV6-6 and TRBJ1-5; no clear D. CDR1 is MNHNY, CDR2 SVGAGI, per germline (reference sequence). V lost 6 bases and J 0 bases, leaving 12 bases between the germline ends. The CDR3 is 15 amino acids. The chain's CDR3 is CASRPRRDSNQPQHF. For the CDR3, the DNA is TGTGCCAGCAGACCTAGGAGGGATAGCAATCAGCCCCAGCATTTT.

The rearrangement joins TRBV9 to TRBJ2-7; 8 bases agree with TRBD1. With V trimmed by 0 bases and J by 5 bases, 7 bases remained unmatched. CDR1 is SGDLS and CDR2 is YYNGEE in the germline V gene. The CDR3 is 15 residues long. CDR3 in amino acids: CASSVGGTGGHEQYF. The CDR3 coding sequence is TGTGCCAGCAGCGTAGGTGGGACAGGCGGTCACGAGCAGTACTTC.

The CDR3 spells CASSHLGTDLNTGELFF. DNA of the CDR3: TGTGCCAGCAGCCATCTAGGTACTGACTTGAACACCGGGGAGCTGTTTTTT. The chain couples TRBV14 to TRBJ2-2; no reliable D call. V shed 3 bases and J shed 1 base, with 15 bases lying between them. The CDR3 has 17 amino acids. CDR1 SGHDN and CDR2 FVKESK come from the germline V gene.

The chain combines TRBV29-1 with TRBJ2-7, with TRBD1 identical over 10 bases. Per the germline V gene, CDR1 is SQVTM and CDR2 is ANQGSEA. J gave up 5 bases and V 5 bases, and 15 bases lay outside the gene matches. This CDR3 has 16 residues. CDR3 sequence: CSVTSRSTGGADEQYF. In nucleotides, the CDR3 is TGCAGCGTTACCTCGAGGTCGACAGGGGGCGCAGACGAGCAGTACTTC.

The chain recombines TRBV27 with TRBJ1-2; possible D gene TRBD1, 5 bases. The germline V and J ends were trimmed by 5 bases and 8 bases, with 15 bases remaining between them. Germline CDR1 reads MNHEY; CDR2 reads SMNVEV (reference sequence). The CDR3 extends over 13 amino acids. The CDR3 sequence is CASSQGSGGGYTF. CDR3 coding DNA: TGTGCCAGCAGTCAAGGGAGCGGGGGAGGCTACACCTTC.

CDR3: CASSVTGMDYGYTF. In DNA, the CDR3 is TGTGCCAGCAGCGTGACAGGGATGGACTATGGCTACACCTTC. This chain connects TRBV9 to TRBJ1-2; 7 bases match TRBD1. Looked up from germline, CDR1 is SGDLS and CDR2 is YYNGEE. The CDR3 runs 14 residues. The V and J ends lost 2 bases and 3 bases, in that order; junction bases with no gene match: 4.

The rearrangement links TRBV4-3 to TRBJ2-7; 9 positions match TRBD1. After removal of 4 bases from V and 3 bases from J, the junction contained 10 bases not matched to a gene. The CDR3 sequence is 16 residues long. Germline V lookup: CDR1 LGHNA, CDR2 YSLEER. Here the CDR3 reads CASSLGIVTGGYEQYF. CDR3 nucleotides: TGCGCCAGCAGCCTAGGGATAGTGACAGGGGGCTACGAGCAGTACTTC.

The rearrangement joins TRBV27 to TRBJ2-3, with 8 positions matching TRBD2. Trimming cost V 8 bases and J 4 bases; bases outside gene matches: 11. Per germline, CDR1 MNHEY and CDR2 SMNVEV (reference sequence). The CDR3 is 15 residues long. The chain's CDR3 is CASREGTRAADTQYF. The CDR3 DNA follows: TGTGCCAGCCGCGAGGGGACTAGAGCGGCAGATACGCAGTATTTT.

This clone was counted only a few times. CDR3 protein: CASRRQGAGDEAFF. In nucleotides, the CDR3 is TGTGCCAGCAGAAGACAGGGGGCTGGCGATGAAGCTTTCTTT. The chain couples TRBV6-5 to TRBJ1-1; 10 bases fit TRBD1. This CDR3 spans 14 amino acids. Looked up from germline, CDR1 is MNHEY and CDR2 is SVGAGI. V dropped 6 bases and J dropped 7; count of bases not matched to a gene: 8.

This clone showed up just a few times. V and J are TRBV7-3 and TRBJ2-7; D perhaps matches TRBD2 (5 bases). Germline V gene lookup returns CDR1 SGHTA and CDR2 FQGTGA. V was cut by 5 bases and J by 1 base, with 9 bases left in between. CDR3 size: 13 residues. The CDR3 loop is CASSPDWSYEQYF. The CDR3 DNA reads as TGTGCCAGCAGCCCGGACTGGTCCTACGAGCAGTACTTC.

The chain employs TRBV6-6 and TRBJ2-7; 9 bases are shared with TRBD2. With 4 bases clipped from V and 0 bases from J, the junction kept 1 base outside the gene matches. CDR3 size: 14 residues. The V gene's germline CDR1 is MNHNY and CDR2 SVGAGI (reference sequence). Written as DNA, the CDR3 is TGTGCCAGCAGTTTTAGCGGGAGCTCCTACGAGCAGTACTTC. It yields the protein CASSFSGSSYEQYF.

The genes are TRBV6-1 and TRBJ2-7; 7 nucleotides align to TRBD1. CDR1 is MNHNS and CDR2 is SASEGT in the germline V gene. V gave up 7 bases and J gave up 2 bases; unmatched junction bases: 8. This CDR3 has 14 residues. The CDR3: CASTSGTVPYEQYF. CDR3 DNA: TGTGCCAGCACCTCAGGGACAGTACCCTACGAGCAGTACTTC.

V usage is TRBV6-5 and J usage is TRBJ1-2; possibly TRBD1 for D (6 bases). V lost 4 bases to trimming and J lost 4 bases, with 16 bases between them. Per the germline V gene, CDR1 is MNHEY and CDR2 is SVGAGI. This CDR3 is 15 amino acids long. The CDR3 DNA follows: TGTGCCAGCAGTTCCATCACAGGGTCCTCCTATGGCTACACCTTC. It encodes CASSSITGSSYGYTF.

The chain uses TRBV5-6 and TRBJ1-4; D is perhaps TRBD1 (5 bases). The CDR3 has 13 amino acids. V shed 0 bases and J shed 11 bases, with 11 bases lying between them. Germline assignment: CDR1 SGHDT and CDR2 YYEEEE. CDR3 protein: CASSLGPGGKLFF. CDR3 DNA: TGTGCCAGCAGCTTGGGCCCCGGGGGGAAACTGTTTTTT.